This T cell receptor (beta chain) appears in the sequencing data of a study of blood T cell repertoires in COVID-19. Turning to the study itself: Acute-phase and convalescent COVID-19 samples originated in the United States, Italy and Spain. From T cells, B-cell-depleted T cells, or PBMCs came the material, which was cDNA or gDNA.

As originally analysed: Scientists estimated how many nucleated cells there were by amplifying reference gene primers. This table comes from immunoSEQ multiplex PCR, and its TCRdb copy is limited to in-frame clones, with some not included. The V and J calls and the clone size are those of that table, but D and trimming were determined from the DNA. The sample lists tens of thousands of clones, 70% to 90% occurring once. The CDR3 loop spans 12 amino acids. Trimming left V 2 bases short and J 2 bases short, with 5 bases between. Per the germline V gene, CDR1 is SGHRS and CDR2 is YFSETQ. The receptor was isolated from a man aged 55 to 70 with acute or convalescent COVID-19. The chain joins TRBV5-1 to TRBJ2-7; D is perhaps TRBD2 (5 bases). Specimen: peripheral blood. CDR3 DNA sequence: TGCGCCAGCAGCTTCGGGGCCTACGAGCAGTACTTC. It translates to CASSFGAYEQYF.